This TCR beta chain was found in a study of CD8 T cells in Susac syndrome. Study at large: Among the Susac syndrome patients who underwent sequencing, about 6 had clinically active disease, while under 10 of them were in remission.

cDNA came from approximately 0.5 to 1 ug RNA primed by random hexamers. The authors amplified TCR beta CDR3 across 54 Vbeta and 13 Jbeta using immunoSEQ multiplex PCR. TCRdb recomputed calls from the immunoSEQ multiplex PCR reads with MiXCR, one row per CDR3 protein. The table has some 94,000 distinct CDR3 sequences, over 90% seen once. The sequenced target, TCR beta, came from blood CD8+ and CD4+ T cells. Bulk CD8+ and CD4+ cells came from magnetic negative isolation; CD8+ TEMRA by FACS. The source is a human donor with Susac syndrome. The sample consisted of CD4+ T cells from PBMCs.

CDR3 coding DNA: TGTGCCAGCAGGAAAGAGCGGGGGGGCCACAATGAGCAGTTCTTC. This codes for CASRKERGGHNEQFF. This rearrangement joins TRBV11-2 to TRBJ2-1; 10 bases agree with TRBD2. V lost 6 bases to trimming and J lost 5 bases; unmatched junction nucleotides: 7. The CDR3 extends over 15 amino acids. Germline lookup yields CDR1 SGHAT and CDR2 FQNNGV.